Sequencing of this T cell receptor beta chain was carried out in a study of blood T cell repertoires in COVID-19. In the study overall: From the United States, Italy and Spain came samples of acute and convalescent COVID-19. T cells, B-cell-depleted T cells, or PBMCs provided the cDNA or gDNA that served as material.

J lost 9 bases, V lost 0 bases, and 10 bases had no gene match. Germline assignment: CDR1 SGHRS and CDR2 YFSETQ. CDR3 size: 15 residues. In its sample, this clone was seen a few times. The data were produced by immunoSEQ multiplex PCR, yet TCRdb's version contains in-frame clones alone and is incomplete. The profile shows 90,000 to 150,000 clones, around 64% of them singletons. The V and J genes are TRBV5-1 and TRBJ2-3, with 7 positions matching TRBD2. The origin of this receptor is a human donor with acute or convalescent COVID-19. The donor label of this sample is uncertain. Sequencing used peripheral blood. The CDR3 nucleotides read TGCGCCAGCAGCTTGGCGGGGGGACCCCTTGAGACGCAGTATTTT. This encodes CASSLAGGPLETQYF.